The next 32 T cell receptor beta chains were all read from a single sample in a study of Ad26.COV2.S vaccination and SARS-CoV-2 variants. The method was immunoSEQ multiplex PCR; TCRdb's version includes in-frame clones alone and lacks a portion of them. The sample has roughly 350,000 clones; about 89% are singletons. Treatment reported: some 20 received Ad26.COV2.S at low or high dose, single or two shots; 5 received placebo; per-sample allocation not given. Vaccine and placebo recipients were sampled on day 63 after the first injection. The sequences come from peripheral blood, collected in a trial of Ad26.COV2.S vaccine versus placebo. The receptors were gathered from a person aged 18-65 years who received the Ad26.COV2.S COVID-19 vaccine or a placebo.

The chain is built from TRBV15 and TRBJ2-3; TRBD1 matches 7 bases. Losses at the gene ends were 4 bases for V and 6 bases for J; bases not matched to a gene: 7. Germline V gene sequence: CDR1 LNHNV, CDR2 YYDKDF (reference sequence). The CDR3 has 14 amino acids. As DNA, the CDR3 is TGTGCCACCAGCAACCTACAGGGGTCGGATACGCAGTATTTT. This sequence encodes CATSNLQGSDTQYF.

The chain joins TRBV3-1 (or the pseudogene TRBV3-2) to TRBJ2-1; D perhaps matches TRBD2 (5 bases). CDR1 LGHDT and CDR2 YNNKEL come from the germline V gene (reference sequence). CDR3 size: 15 residues. The V gene lost 3 bases and the J gene lost 0 bases, with 9 bases spanning the gap. CDR3 sequence reads: CASSQLAHSYNEQFF. Here the CDR3 DNA reads TGTGCCAGCAGCCAGTTAGCGCACTCCTACAATGAGCAGTTCTTC.

The table lists this clone with a count of one. The V call is TRBV20-1, the J call TRBJ2-1; D may be TRBD2 (5 bases). This CDR3 region has 11 residues. Deletions cut 6 bases from V and 8 bases from J, with 11 bases between. Germline values: CDR1 DFQATT, CDR2 SNEGSKA (reference sequence). The CDR3 loop is CSALRGDEQFF. The CDR3, as DNA: TGCAGTGCACTCCGGGGAGATGAGCAGTTCTTC.

The rearrangement joins TRBV4-1 to TRBJ1-2; tentatively, D is TRBD1 (6 bases). The CDR3 runs 16 residues. The V end was cut by 0 bases, the J end by 0 bases, with 11 bases between. Per germline, CDR1 MGHRA and CDR2 YSYEKL. CDR3 in amino acids: CASSQETGVANYGYTF. For the CDR3, the DNA is TGCGCCAGCAGCCAAGAGACAGGAGTTGCTAACTATGGCTACACCTTC.

V usage is TRBV7-6 and J usage is TRBJ2-1, with 12 bases aligning to TRBD2. Germline V CDR1 and CDR2: SGHVS, FNYEAQ. The CDR3 is 16 residues long. J lost 8 bases, V lost 4 bases, and 9 bases had no gene match. The CDR3 sequence is CASSSSRLAGGDEQFF. Here the CDR3 DNA reads TGTGCCAGCAGCTCAAGTAGGCTAGCGGGAGGGGATGAGCAGTTCTTC.

V usage is TRBV6-1 and J usage is TRBJ2-1, with 9 nucleotides matching TRBD1. Germline CDR1 MNHNS, CDR2 SASEGT. The CDR3 consists of 16 residues. Losses at the gene ends were 4 bases for V and 8 bases for J; bases not matched to a gene: 12. CDR3 DNA sequence: TGTGCCAGCAGTGCATCCTCGGAACAGGGGGCATATGAGCAGTTCTTC. Amino acid sequence: CASSASSEQGAYEQFF.

The CDR3 coding sequence is TGTGCCAGCAGCACAGAGGGTCAGCCCCAGCATTTT. This codes for CASSTEGQPQHF. This chain joins TRBV7-9 and TRBJ1-5; the D is unclear. The V gene lost 5 bases and the J gene lost 6 bases, with 8 bases spanning the gap. CDR3 size: 12 residues. The germline V gene has CDR1 SEHNR and CDR2 FQNEAQ (reference sequence).

This clone was seen a few times. This chain connects TRBV7-3 to TRBJ2-2; D gene ambiguous. Germline V gene lookup returns CDR1 SGHTA and CDR2 FQGTGA. This CDR3 region has 14 residues. The germline V and J ends were trimmed by 5 bases and 1 base, with 8 bases remaining between them. CDR3 in amino acids: CASSAIVNTGELFF. Written as DNA, the CDR3 is TGTGCCAGCAGCGCTATAGTGAACACCGGGGAGCTGTTTTTT.

The V call is TRBV7-2, the J call TRBJ2-7; no definite D call. Looked up from germline, CDR1 is SGHTA and CDR2 is FQGNSA. V was pared by 0 bases and J by 6 bases, with 15 bases between. CDR3 length: 15 residues. This CDR3 reads CASSLAGVVVSEQYF. The DNA for the CDR3 is TGTGCCAGCAGCTTAGCCGGAGTAGTTGTATCCGAGCAGTACTTC.

This clone was counted a single time. The chain combines TRBV7-3 with TRBJ2-7; maybe TRBD1 (5 bases). The CDR3 extends over 15 amino acids. Trimming left V 2 bases short and J 1 base short, with 12 bases between. CDR1 and CDR2 from the germline V gene are SGHTA and FQGTGA. The CDR3 spells CASSLGAGISYEQYF. The CDR3 DNA is TGTGCCAGCAGCTTAGGGGCAGGGATTTCCTACGAGCAGTACTTC. The whole variable domain, filled in from reference TRBV7-3 and TRBJ2-7, reads GAGVSQTPSNKVTEKGKYVELRCDPISGHTALYWYRQSLGQGPEFLIYFQGTGAADDSGLPNDRFFAVRPEGSVSTLKIQRTERGDSAVYLCASSLGAGISYEQYFGPGTRLTVT.

V gene TRBV14 combines with J gene TRBJ1-1; D is unclear. Germline V CDR1 and CDR2: SGHDN, FVKESK. The CDR3 is made up of 13 amino acids. The ends were cut back, 0 bases at V and 11 bases at J, with 13 bases in the middle. CDR3 protein: CASSQDRAGRAFF. In DNA form, the CDR3 reads TGTGCCAGCAGCCAAGATAGGGCAGGTCGGGCTTTCTTT.

The rearrangement links TRBV5-4 to TRBJ1-1; D possibly corresponds to TRBD1 (6 bases). Germline V gene data show CDR1 as SGHNT and CDR2 as YYREEE (reference sequence). The CDR3 totals 16 residues. Trimming pared 0 bases from V and 0 bases from J, leaving 12 bases between. In DNA form, the CDR3 reads TGTGCCAGCAGCTTGGACGGGGGGGCACTGAACACTGAAGCTTTCTTT. Protein product: CASSLDGGALNTEAFF.

V usage is TRBV6-1 and J usage is TRBJ1-2, with D perhaps TRBD1 (5 bases). CDR1 is MNHNS, CDR2 SASEGT, per germline. CDR3 length: 14 residues. Trimming cost V 2 bases and J 8 bases, with 15 bases left between them. As DNA, the CDR3 is TGTGCCAGCAGTGAAACTTTGGGGACGTGGGGCTACACCTTC. This translates into CASSETLGTWGYTF.

V usage is TRBV18 and J usage is TRBJ1-1, with D hard to call. The germline V gene has CDR1 KGHSH and CDR2 LQKENI. Between the trimmed V and J ends, which lost 2 bases and 4 bases, there was a span of 11 bases. The CDR3 extends over 14 amino acids. The chain's CDR3 is CASSPFSEATEAFF. In nucleotides, the CDR3 is TGTGCCAGCTCACCATTCTCTGAAGCCACTGAAGCTTTCTTT. The full variable domain, its missing parts supplied by reference TRBV18 and TRBJ1-1, is NAGVMQNPRHLVRRRGQEARLRCSPMKGHSHVYWYRQLPEEGLKFMVYLQKENIIDESGMPKERFSAEFPKEGPSILRIQQVVRGDSAAYFCASSPFSEATEAFFGQGTRLTVV.

This clone was observed once. This chain links TRBV27 with TRBJ2-7, with D maybe TRBD1 (5 bases). The CDR3 runs 15 residues. The V gene lost 5 bases and the J gene lost 1 base, with 15 bases spanning the gap. Germline CDR1 MNHEY, CDR2 SMNVEV (reference sequence). The CDR3 region has the DNA TGTGCCAGCAGTCCCTTTGGGCCAGGGTCCTACGAGCAGTACTTC. Its protein product is CASSPFGPGSYEQYF.

The chain joins TRBV7-9 to TRBJ2-5; perhaps D is TRBD1 or TRBD2 (6 bases each). Trimming took off 3 bases at V and 3 bases at J, with 23 bases between the two ends. The germline V gene has CDR1 SEHNR and CDR2 FQNEAQ (reference sequence). The CDR3 sequence is 18 residues long. The CDR3, as DNA: TGTGCCAGCAGCTTTCCGACAGGAGGGGGTGTGGAAAAAGAGACCCAGTACTTC. It yields the protein CASSFPTGGGVEKETQYF.

The chain recombines TRBV4-1 with TRBJ2-7; TRBD2 aligns across 9 bases. CDR1 is MGHRA and CDR2 is YSYEKL in the germline V gene. The CDR3 runs to 15 residues. Trimming removed 0 bases from V and 4 bases from J; junction bases left unmatched: 4. In DNA, the CDR3 is TGCGCCAGCAGCCAAGATCGGCTAGCGGGGTACGAGCAGTACTTC. Protein product: CASSQDRLAGYEQYF.

J is TRBJ2-1 and V is TRBV24-1; 9 bases map to TRBD2. The V and J ends lost 5 bases and 4 bases, in that order; junction bases with no gene match: 8. In germline, CDR1 is KGHDR, CDR2 SFDVKD. The CDR3 totals 16 residues. The CDR3 spells CATSVRGLAGYNEQFF. DNA for the CDR3: TGTGCCACCAGTGTGCGGGGGCTAGCGGGGTACAATGAGCAGTTCTTC.

The rearrangement links TRBV11-2 to TRBJ2-3; D not certain. V lost 5 bases to trimming and J lost 4 bases, with 10 bases between them. This CDR3 comprises 13 residues. Germline V CDR1 and CDR2: SGHAT, FQNNGV. The CDR3 DNA reads as TGTGCCAGCAGCGGGATAGCCGCAGATACGCAGTATTTT. Its protein is CASSGIAADTQYF.

This clone appeared a single time. V is TRBV30 and J is TRBJ2-1; TRBD2 agrees at 9 bases. The CDR3 loop spans 16 amino acids. The ends lost 3 bases at V and 3 bases at J; junction bases unmatched: 9. Germline loops: CDR1 GTSNPN, CDR2 SVGIG (reference sequence). The CDR3 coding sequence is TGTGCCTGGAGCGTCCTCCCAGCGGGAGGCTACAATGAGCAGTTCTTC. Its protein product is CAWSVLPAGGYNEQFF. Together with reference TRBV30 and TRBJ2-1, the CDR3 gives the full variable domain: SQTIHQWPATLVQPVGSPLSLECTVEGTSNPNLYWYRQAAGRGLQLLFYSVGIGQISSEVPQNLSASRPQDRQFILSSKKLLLSDSGFYLCAWSVLPAGGYNEQFFGPGTRLTVL.

The chain is built from TRBV3-1 (or the pseudogene TRBV3-2) and TRBJ1-5; D ambiguous. The CDR3 loop spans 15 amino acids. In germline, CDR1 is LGHDT, CDR2 YNNKEL (reference sequence). Trimming shortened V by 0 bases and J by 0 bases, and 6 bases separated the two germline ends. The CDR3 sequence is CASSQDSISNQPQHF. DNA of the CDR3: TGTGCCAGCAGCCAAGATTCCATTAGCAATCAGCCCCAGCATTTT.

The chain carries TRBV13 and TRBJ2-6; no clear D. The CDR3 loop spans 17 amino acids. Trimming cost V 6 bases and J 0 bases, with 15 bases left between them. Germline V gene lookup returns CDR1 PRHDT and CDR2 FYEKMQ (reference sequence). The CDR3 sequence is CASSSDTDLSGANVLTF. CDR3 DNA sequence: TGTGCCAGCAGTAGTGACACCGACCTCTCTGGGGCCAACGTCCTGACTTTC.

The rearrangement links TRBV19 to TRBJ2-1, with a possible D match to TRBD2 (7 bases). With 2 bases removed from V and 2 bases from J, the gap between germline ends came to 10 bases. The CDR3 covers 15 residues. Germline V gives CDR1 LNHDA, CDR2 SQIVND (reference sequence). The CDR3 region has the DNA TGTGCCAGTAGTATACAAGGGGGGGCCTACAATGAGCAGTTCTTC. This gives the protein CASSIQGGAYNEQFF.

The V and J genes are TRBV5-6 and TRBJ2-7; D unclear. The CDR3 length is 12 residues. Germline lookup yields CDR1 SGHDT and CDR2 YYEEEE. V shed 2 bases and J shed 5 bases, with 8 bases lying between them. For the CDR3, the DNA is TGTGCCAGCAGCTTTAAGGGTGACGAGCAGTACTTC. Amino acid sequence: CASSFKGDEQYF.

The chain joins TRBV28 to TRBJ2-4; D may be TRBD1 (6 bases). V was pared by 6 bases and J by 7 bases, with 19 bases between. The CDR3 is 15 amino acids. The germline gives CDR1 MDHEN, CDR2 SYDVKM. CDR3 protein: CASSPGTWGQNIQYF. The CDR3 nucleotides are TGTGCCAGCAGCCCGGGAACGTGGGGGCAGAACATTCAGTACTTC.

This clone occurred a few times. J is TRBJ2-7 and V is TRBV2; TRBD2 is a possible D gene (5 bases). Trimming removed 10 bases from V and 2 bases from J, with 18 bases in between. The CDR3 runs to 14 residues. Germline V lookup: CDR1 SNHLY, CDR2 FYNNEI. The CDR3 loop is CATSLDSLTYEQYF. The CDR3 DNA reads TGTGCCACTAGTCTGGACTCCCTTACCTACGAGCAGTACTTC. Based on the CDR3 plus reference TRBV2 and TRBJ2-7, the full variable domain is EPEVTQTPSHQVTQMGQEVILRCVPISNHLYFYWYRQILGQKVEFLVSFYNNEISEKSEIFDDQFSVERPDGSNFTLKIRSTKLEDSAMYFCATSLDSLTYEQYFGPGTRLTVT.

V gene TRBV9 combines with J gene TRBJ1-6; the D gene is possibly TRBD1 (5 bases). Germline CDR1 is SGDLS and CDR2 is YYNGEE. This CDR3 comprises 15 residues. V was clipped by 0 bases and J by 7 bases, with 11 bases between them. The CDR3 DNA reads as TGTGCCAGCAGCGTAGCAGGAGGGGACAATTCACCCCTCCACTTT. Encoded protein: CASSVAGGDNSPLHF. Full variable domain (rest looked up from reference TRBV9 and TRBJ1-6): DSGVTQTPKHLITATGQRVTLRCSPRSGDLSVYWYQQSLDQGLQFLIQYYNGEERAKGNILERFSAQQFPDLHSELNLSSLELGDSALYFCASSVAGGDNSPLHFGNGTRLTVT.

The V gene is TRBV9, the J gene TRBJ2-7, with 7 positions matching TRBD1. Per germline, CDR1 SGDLS and CDR2 YYNGEE. The CDR3 is made up of 13 amino acids. The trim removed 4 bases at V and 3 bases at J, leaving 4 bases unmatched. As DNA, the CDR3 is TGTGCCAGCAGCCGAGGGGGCAGCTACGAGCAGTACTTC. This translates into CASSRGGSYEQYF.

V usage is TRBV12-3 or TRBV12-4 and J usage is TRBJ1-2; D remains ambiguous. Deletions cut 7 bases from V and 12 bases from J, with 21 bases between. The CDR3 spans 13 residues. The CDR3 reads CASTLRGGRRNTF. The CDR3 region has the DNA TGTGCCAGCACATTAAGAGGAGGGAGAAGGAACACCTTC.

Only one count was recorded for this clone. The chain uses TRBV11-2 and TRBJ2-1; D perhaps matches TRBD2 (6 bases). In germline, CDR1 is SGHAT, CDR2 FQNNGV. V gave up 3 bases and J gave up 1 base, with 10 bases separating them. This CDR3 is 15 amino acids long. The CDR3 nucleotides read TGTGCCAGCAGCTTGACCAGCGGGTCCTACAATGAGCAGTTCTTC. Its protein product is CASSLTSGSYNEQFF.

For the CDR3, the DNA is TGTGCCAGCAGCCGTACAGGTGTAGGGGTAGGCAATGAGCAGTTCTTC. This codes for CASSRTGVGVGNEQFF. The chain recombines TRBV7-2 with TRBJ2-1; a weak D match, TRBD1 (5 bases). The CDR3 contains 16 residues. CDR1 and CDR2 (germline): SGHTA, FQGNSA. Trimming cost V 5 bases and J 6 bases, with 20 bases left between them.

This chain uses TRBV2 with TRBJ1-3; 10 nucleotides agree with TRBD1. V shed 6 bases, J shed 0 bases, and the junction held 5 bases outside the gene matches. The CDR3 consists of 16 residues. The germline V gene has CDR1 SNHLY and CDR2 FYNNEI. Written as DNA, the CDR3 is TGTGCCAGCAGAAGGGACAGGGGATTCTCTGGAAACACCATATATTTT. The encoded protein is CASRRDRGFSGNTIYF.